The next 8 T cell receptor beta chains were all read from a single sample in a study of blood T cell repertoires in COVID-19. Some clones are missing from TCRdb's copy, which holds only in-frame ones; the method was immunoSEQ multiplex PCR. This table holds about 210,000 clones, around 82% found once. The sequencing sample was made of peripheral blood. The receptors originated from a woman in her 40s with acute or convalescent COVID-19.

The count of this clone is one. The V gene is TRBV5-5, the J gene TRBJ2-4; TRBD1 is a possible D gene (5 bases). V lost 3 bases, J lost 0 bases, and 10 bases lay in between. Germline CDR1 reads SGHKS; CDR2 reads YYEKEE (reference sequence). The CDR3 loop spans 15 amino acids. The CDR3 protein is CASSSTALAKNIQYF. The CDR3 DNA follows: TGTGCCAGCAGCTCGACAGCCCTAGCCAAAAACATTCAGTACTTC.

The chain recombines TRBV28 with TRBJ2-7; TRBD2 matches at 12 bases. This CDR3 is built from 14 residues. Trimming removed 7 bases from V and 0 bases from J; junction bases left unmatched: 1. In germline, CDR1 is MDHEN, CDR2 SYDVKM. CDR3 in amino acids: CASKLAGGSYEQYF. For the CDR3, the DNA is TGTGCCAGCAAACTAGCGGGAGGCTCCTACGAGCAGTACTTC.

This clone was recorded only once. J is TRBJ2-3 and V is TRBV11-1; TRBD1 agrees at 8 bases. CDR1 is SGHAT, CDR2 FQDESV, per germline (reference sequence). The CDR3 is 14 residues long. After removal of 5 bases from V and 4 bases from J, the junction contained 5 bases not matched to a gene. The CDR3 sequence is CASSDQGAADTQYF. In DNA, the CDR3 is TGTGCCAGCAGCGACCAGGGGGCGGCAGATACGCAGTATTTT.

This rearrangement joins TRBV5-1 to TRBJ2-2; 12 bases are a match to TRBD2. The CDR3 sequence is 16 residues long. The V gene end was trimmed by 3 bases and the J gene end by 6 bases; junction bases not matched to a gene: 6. CDR1 and CDR2 (germline): SGHRS, YFSETQ. CDR3 in amino acids: CASSSQTSGSPGELFF. CDR3 in DNA: TGCGCCAGCAGCTCCCAGACTAGCGGGAGTCCCGGGGAGCTGTTTTTT.

The V and J genes are TRBV7-2 and TRBJ2-3, with D possibly being TRBD1 (6 bases). CDR1 and CDR2 (germline): SGHTA, FQGNSA. Trimming cost V 7 bases and J 2 bases, with 13 bases left between them. The CDR3 extends over 14 amino acids. CDR3 nucleotides: TGTGCCAGCAACCGACAGGCTTCCACAGATACGCAGTATTTT. Residues: CASNRQASTDTQYF.

The V and J genes are TRBV19 and TRBJ1-3, with no clear D. V lost 4 bases, J lost 3 bases, and 10 bases lay in between. The CDR3 has 14 amino acids. Per germline, CDR1 LNHDA and CDR2 SQIVND (reference sequence). The CDR3 bases are TGTGCCAGTAGTAATCTCTACGGTGGAAACACCATATATTTT. It codes for CASSNLYGGNTIYF.

The rearrangement links TRBV3-1 (or the pseudogene TRBV3-2) to TRBJ1-1, with 7 bases aligning to TRBD1. From germline, CDR1 is LGHDT and CDR2 YNNKEL (reference sequence). CDR3 length: 18 residues. The V gene end was trimmed by 1 base and the J gene end by 0 bases; junction bases not matched to a gene: 11. CDR3 amino acids: CASSQVGAGGFLNTEAFF. DNA for the CDR3: TGTGCCAGCAGCCAAGTAGGGGCAGGGGGATTTTTGAACACTGAAGCTTTCTTT.

The chain recombines TRBV7-2 with TRBJ2-3; 12 nucleotides match TRBD2. The length of the CDR3 is 15 residues. Per germline, CDR1 SGHTA and CDR2 FQGNSA. With V trimmed by 5 bases and J by 4 bases, 4 bases remained unmatched. As DNA, the CDR3 is TGTGCCAGCAGCAGGACTAGCGGGGTGGCAGATACGCAGTATTTT. Translating gives CASSRTSGVADTQYF.